This T cell receptor beta chain came from a study of post-analysis software for immune sequencing data. About the study: Multiple sclerosis in the patients followed relapsing-remitting, secondary progressive and progressive-relapsing courses. Study-level findings and limits: Batch-matched samples strongly co-clustered by F measure. In multiple sclerosis, normalized Chao1 diversity was significantly below that of controls. With TRBV5-6, TRBV5-1 and TRBV20-1 included, about 5 TRBV segments were more frequent in patients than in controls.

Germline CDR1 is SQVTM and CDR2 is ANQGSEA. The V and J ends lost 8 bases and 3 bases, in that order; junction bases with no gene match: 8. This CDR3 spans 14 amino acids. Notes on this clonotype: Antigen: not known.

Unique molecular identifiers tagged the TCR beta cDNA libraries. Each batch of roughly 0.95 to 10 million T cells produced approximately 470,000 cDNA molecules. One entry per CDR3 protein, called by TCRdb with MiXCR from the PCR reads. The sample yields hundreds of thousands of distinct CDR3 sequences, roughly 45% seen once. The chain has TRBV29-1 and TRBJ2-5, with 11 positions matching TRBD2. The sequence came from a girl between 10 and 17 years old with multiple sclerosis. Sequencing was carried out using blood. The CDR3 DNA reads as TGCAGCCTGTCCCTAGCGGGAGGCGAAGAGACCCAGTACTTC. Translating gives CSLSLAGGEETQYF.